Sequencing of this T cell receptor beta chain was carried out in a study of CD8 T cells in ankylosing spondylitis. Study-wide results and caveats: Ankylosing spondylitis blood seemed to carry a telltale TCR beta motif made of fewer than ten highly homologous variants. Reactive arthritis synovial fluid and blood previously showed some of these motif variants.

This clonotype showed up just a few times. What it binds is not known. TCRdb ran MiXCR on the 5' RACE reads and lists one entry per CDR3 protein. The sample holds fewer than 400,000 distinct CDR3 sequences, under 25% seen once. This CDR3 contains 12 residues. V was clipped by 3 bases and J by 6 bases, with 9 bases between them. Germline loops: CDR1 ENHRY, CDR2 SYGVKD. The sample was blood, either unsorted or a sorted T cell fraction (not recorded which). This clonotype originated in a male donor with ankylosing spondylitis. The chain couples TRBV10-3 to TRBJ2-7, with D unresolved. DNA for the CDR3: TGTGCCATCAGTGATTTTGGATCCGAGCAGTACTTC. As protein: CAISDFGSEQYF.